These 24 T cell receptor beta chains were all obtained from the same sample, sequenced in a study of tumor and adjacent non-tumor tissue in lung cancer. The library came from three nested PCR rounds adapted from ARM-PCR protocols. TCRdb itself ran the multiplex PCR reads through MiXCR, one entry per CDR3 protein. The sample comprises 60,000 to 80,000 distinct CDR3 sequences, around two thirds of which are singletons, and 25% to 30% rests with the top ten. This sample's RNA came from whole unsorted tissue. Distant lung tissue was collected more than 3 cm away from the tumor edge. The sequencing sample was made of distant non-tumor lung tissue. All receptors derive from a woman aged 50 to 60 with non-small cell lung cancer.

About this clonotype: The junction departs from the called germline gene at one end, perhaps through a read error. The chain couples TRBV7-8 to TRBJ2-3; 11 bases line up with TRBD1. The germline CDR1 and CDR2 sequences are SGHVS and FQNEAQ. This CDR3 spans 19 amino acids. CDR3 protein: CASSLAGQGVRLSTDTQYF. In DNA form, the CDR3 reads TGTGCCAGCAGCTTAGCGGGACAGGGGGTGAGGTTGAGCACAGATACGCAGTACTTT.

This clonotype was seen only a few times. Just one base apart from a much larger clone, this may be a read error. This chain connects TRBV10-1 to TRBJ1-1; no clear D gene. The CDR3 sequence is 14 residues long. Germline CDR1 WNHNN, CDR2 SYGVQD (reference sequence). With 6 bases removed from V and 7 bases from J, the gap between germline ends came to 18 bases. As DNA, the CDR3 is TGCGCCAGCAGCCCCGGCCTCCCGGGCATTGAAGCTTTCTTT. It specifies CASSPGLPGIEAFF.

This clonotype was counted at least ten times. The chain has TRBV5-1 and TRBJ1-5, with 10 bases identical to TRBD1. The CDR3 extends over 15 amino acids. Germline V gene sequence: CDR1 SGHRS, CDR2 YFSETQ. With V trimmed by 0 bases and J by 4 bases, 1 base remained unmatched. CDR3 nucleotides: TGCGCCAGCAGCTTGGGACAGGGGGCTAATCAGCCCCAGCATTTT. Translated: CASSLGQGANQPQHF. Supplemented by reference TRBV5-1 and TRBJ1-5, the full variable domain reads KAGVTQTPRYLIKTRGQQVTLSCSPISGHRSVSWYQQTPGQGLQFLFEYFSETQRNKGNFPGRFSGRQFSNSRSEMNVSTLELGDSALYLCASSLGQGANQPQHFGDGTRLSIL.

Comments on this clonotype: With a much larger clone just one base away, this may be a read error. The rearrangement uses TRBV20-1 and TRBJ1-2; a possible D gene is TRBD1 (6 bases). The CDR3 consists of 12 residues. In germline, CDR1 is DFQATT, CDR2 SNEGSKA (reference sequence). CDR3 DNA sequence: TGCAGTGCTAGGGAACAGGGTCTCGGCTACGCCTTC. Translated: CSAREQGLGYAF.

In the case of this clonotype: One junction end does not reproduce the germline sequence, and a read error may be involved. The chain links TRBV12-3 or TRBV12-4 to TRBJ1-1; TRBD1 aligns across 7 bases. The CDR3 runs 15 residues. The CDR3 spells CASERGGAMSTEVIF. CDR3 nucleotides: TGCGCCAGCGAAAGAGGGGGCGCGATGAGCACTGAAGTTATCTTT.

In the case of this clonotype: At one boundary the junction diverges from the germline segment, which might be a read error. The chain has TRBV6-5 and TRBJ2-1; 7 nucleotides align to TRBD1. Germline-derived CDR1 and CDR2 are MNHEY and SVGAGI. The CDR3 has 17 amino acids. CDR3 amino acids: CASSHPRGQVDCNEQFF. CDR3 nucleotide sequence: TGTGCCAGCAGCCACCCCCGTGGACAGGTCGATTGCAATGAACAGTTCTTC.

Comment on this clonotype: One end of the junction does not line up with germline, which may come from a read error. The V and J genes are TRBV11-2 and TRBJ1-6, with a tentative D call TRBD1 (6 bases). This CDR3 has 18 amino acids. The germline CDR1 and CDR2 sequences are SGHAT and FQNNGV. The CDR3 DNA follows: TGTGCCGGCAGCTTAGATCTCACAGGGTCGCCCTATAATTCACCCCTCCACTTT. Its protein is CAGSLDLTGSPYNSPLHF.

Regarding this clonotype: Relative to the germline gene, one junction end is altered; a read error may explain this. This chain joins TRBV20-1 and TRBJ1-1; D possibly corresponds to TRBD1 (5 bases). Germline loops: CDR1 DFQATT, CDR2 SNEGSKA (reference sequence). CDR3 length: 14 residues. The CDR3 protein is CNAKTPGRGTKAFF. CDR3 bases: TGCAATGCTAAAACCCCCGGACGGGGCACTAAAGCTTTCTTT.

This clonotype is a singleton in its sample. This could be a read error, since a much larger clone is one nucleotide away. V and J are TRBV6-1 and TRBJ1-5, with no clear D. The germline CDR1 and CDR2 sequences are MNHNS and SASEGT. There are 13 residues in the CDR3. The CDR3 sequence is CASNEVSDQPQHF. CDR3 coding DNA: TGTGCCAGCAATGAAGTTTCAGATCAGCCCCAGCATTTT.

Details on this clonotype: A much larger clone differs from this one at a single base, so this may be a read error. The J gene is TRBJ1-5, the V gene TRBV29-1, with 7 bases that match TRBD1. The junction had 4 bases not matched to a gene; V was cut back by 6 bases and J by 5 bases. The CDR3 spans 12 residues. CDR1 is SQVTM, CDR2 ANQGSEA, per germline. As DNA, the CDR3 is TGCAGCGTCAATCAGGGGGATCAGCCCCAGCATTTT. Its protein is CSVNQGDQPQHF.

The table lists this clonotype with a few counts. It may be a read error: a sequence one base away is much more abundant. The V gene is TRBV6-5, the J gene TRBJ1-1; TRBD1 is a possible D gene (5 bases). Germline V gene lookup returns CDR1 MNHEY and CDR2 SVGAGI. This CDR3 region has 13 residues. CDR3 bases: TGTGTCAGCAGTCCAGGGAGGATGACTGAAGCTTTCTTT. This encodes CVSSPGRMTEAFF.

Concerning this clonotype itself: Sequence at one end of the junction differs from germline and may be a read error. The chain couples TRBV20-1 to TRBJ1-1; no clear D. The CDR3 consists of 14 residues. Germline V gene data show CDR1 as DFQATT and CDR2 as SNEGSKA (reference sequence). The CDR3 reads CNASKQVTNTEAFF. In DNA form, the CDR3 reads TGCAATGCTAGTAAGCAGGTTACCAACACTGAAGCTTTCTTT.

The CDR3: CASSGGQGYYEQYF. CDR3 coding DNA: TGCGCCAGCAGCGGCGGACAGGGGTATTACGAGCAGTACTTC. The J gene is TRBJ2-7, the V gene TRBV5-1, with 9 positions matching TRBD1. The J segment lost 4 bases and the V segment lost 4 bases, leaving 6 bases of the junction unmatched. Germline CDR1 and CDR2: SGHRS and YFSETQ. The CDR3 consists of 14 residues.

A word on this clonotype: A read error may account for a junction end that differs from germline. V gene TRBV5-6 combines with J gene TRBJ2-7; maybe TRBD2 (5 bases). Germline CDR1 and CDR2: SGHDT and YYEEEE. The CDR3 extends over 15 amino acids. CDR3 loop: CASNPGVGISYGQYF. In DNA form, the CDR3 reads TGTGCCAGCAACCCCGGGGTAGGCATATCCTACGGGCAGTACTTC. Full variable domain (rest looked up from reference TRBV5-6 and TRBJ2-7): DAGVTQSPTHLIKTRGQQVTLRCSPKSGHDTVSWYQQALGQGPQFIFQYYEEEERQRGNFPDRFSGHQFPNYSSELNVNALLLGDSALYLCASNPGVGISYGQYFGPGTRLTVT.

This clonotype came up once. One end of the junction is discordant with germline, which a read error may explain. The chain links TRBV20-1 to TRBJ2-5, with 10 nucleotides matching TRBD2. The V gene's germline CDR1 is DFQATT and CDR2 SNEGSKA (reference sequence). This CDR3 region has 14 residues. DNA of the CDR3: TGCAGTCGACTGGGACTAGCGCACCAAGAAACCCAGTACTTC. Translation gives CSRLGLAHQETQYF.

As to this clonotype: The junction differs from germline at one of its ends, possibly a read error. This chain connects TRBV30 to TRBJ2-5, with D uncertain. Germline lookup yields CDR1 GTSNPN and CDR2 SVGIG (reference sequence). CDR3 size: 12 residues. The CDR3: CAWNLISETQHF. The CDR3 bases are TGTGCCTGGAACCTTATTTCGGAGACCCAGCACTTC. Together with reference TRBV30 and TRBJ2-5, the CDR3 gives the full variable domain: SQTIHQWPATLVQPVGSPLSLECTVEGTSNPNLYWYRQAAGRGLQLLFYSVGIGQISSEVPQNLSASRPQDRQFILSSKKLLLSDSGFYLCAWNLISETQHFGPGTRLLVL.

Regarding this clonotype: Its ends do not fully match the called genes, so a read error is possible. This chain links TRBV20-1 with TRBJ2-3; 8 bases are shared with TRBD2. Germline V gives CDR1 DFQATT, CDR2 SNEGSKA (reference sequence). This CDR3 contains 14 residues. The CDR3 DNA reads as TGCAGTGCTACGGGGGGGAGAATGTTGGATTCGCACTATTTT. Translation: CSATGGRMLDSHYF.

With respect to this clonotype: Since no conserved phenylalanine or tryptophan closes the CDR3, a read error is the likely cause. This chain connects TRBV11-2 to TRBJ1-2; 7 bases agree with TRBD1. CDR1 is SGHAT, CDR2 FQNNGV, per germline. The CDR3 is 14 amino acids. The CDR3: CVSSLKGGIDVYTL. The CDR3 bases are TGTGTCAGCAGCTTAAAAGGGGGCATCGATGTCTACACCCTC.

Note on this clonotype: The junction and the germline gene differ at one end; a read error may be behind it. V is TRBV11-3 and J is TRBJ2-1; 13 bases fit TRBD2. The CDR3 runs 16 residues. CDR1 and CDR2 (germline): SGHNT, YENEEA. Here the CDR3 DNA reads TGTGCCAACAGCCCCAGACTAGCGGGAGGAGTCCGTGAGCAGTTCTTC. This gives the protein CANSPRLAGGVREQFF.

This clonotype is a singleton in its sample. A much larger clone lies one base from this, so it may be a read error. The chain couples TRBV4-1 to TRBJ2-2; a weak D match, TRBD2 (6 bases). Germline V gives CDR1 MGHRA, CDR2 YSYEKL. The CDR3 totals 15 residues. The CDR3 nucleotides are TGCGCCAGCAGCCAAGAAGTCGTCTGGACCGGGGGGCTGTTTTTT. Translating it yields CASSQEVVWTGGLFF.

As concerns this clonotype: This may come from a read error, since a much larger clone is one base off. The V and J genes are TRBV6-6 and TRBJ2-4; 11 nucleotides line up with TRBD2. CDR3 length: 17 amino acids. Germline CDR1 is MNHNY and CDR2 is SVGAGI (reference sequence). The CDR3, as DNA: TGTGCCAGCCTCCTCGTAGCGGGAGGGCTAGCCAAAAACATTCGGTACTTC. It encodes CASLLVAGGLAKNIRYF.

This sequence joins TRBV28 and TRBJ2-1; D is perhaps TRBD1 or TRBD2 (6 bases each). The CDR3 consists of 15 residues. Germline CDR1 reads MDHEN; CDR2 reads SYDVKM. Deletions cut 6 bases from V and 3 bases from J, with 15 bases between. CDR3 in amino acids: CASSLRGTFYNEQFF. Written as DNA, the CDR3 is TGTGCCAGCAGCTTGAGGGGGACTTTCTACAATGAGCAGTTCTTC.

Concerning this clonotype itself: One end of the junction does not line up with germline, which may come from a read error. The chain employs TRBV4-1 and TRBJ1-1; no reliable D call. Germline-derived CDR1 and CDR2 are MGHRA and YSYEKL. The CDR3 has 16 residues. Here the CDR3 DNA reads TGCGCCAACAGCCAAGATCGTCATAGGGCGAACACTGAAGCTTTCTTT. It is translated as CANSQDRHRANTEAFF.

As regards this clonotype: The junction shows a germline mismatch at one end, possibly a read error. This chain links TRBV29-1 with TRBJ2-7, with TRBD1 matching 11 bases. The length of the CDR3 is 14 residues. Germline lookup yields CDR1 SQVTM and CDR2 ANQGSEA. CDR3 sequence reads: CSVIGTGGVGEQYF. CDR3 nucleotide sequence: TGTAGCGTCATAGGGACAGGGGGTGTTGGCGAGCAGTACTTC.